These T cell receptor beta chains were read from a single sample in a study of blood T cell repertoires in COVID-19. The method was immunoSEQ multiplex PCR; TCRdb's version includes in-frame clones alone and lacks a portion of them. The sample holds fewer than 65,000 clones, 80% to 90% seen once. Sequencing was done on a sample of peripheral blood. These receptors all stem from an older woman with COVID-19, enrolled during active disease. The CDR3 runs from the conserved cysteine through the conserved F or W. The order of the fields is J gene, V gene, CDR3 length, CDR3 protein.

TRBJ2-1	TRBV18	13	CASSPGGGNEQFF
TRBJ2-3	TRBV11-2	12	CGAGGTSDTQYF
TRBJ1-3	TRBV7-9	15	CASSPMGSSGNTIYF
TRBJ1-5	TRBV7-2	14	CASSLQGFNQPQHF
TRBJ2-1	TRBV18	15	CASSLAGEGGDEQFF
TRBJ2-1	TRBV5-6	14	CASSLTSGYNEQFF
TRBJ2-7	TRBV10-2	14	CASSGGQGIYEQYF
TRBJ2-2	TRBV29-1	14	CSVLAGVNTGELFF
TRBJ2-7	TRBV7-2	15	CASSSEGGVSYEQYF
TRBJ2-2	TRBV30	15	CAWTPPGGRTGELFF
TRBJ1-2	TRBV27	14	CASSLLNSNYGYTF
TRBJ1-2	TRBV25-1	13	CASSEDRNYGYTF
TRBJ2-3	TRBV4-3	16	CASSLTGTPTTDTQYF
TRBJ2-1	TRBV11-2	17	CASSLAASGISYNEQFF
TRBJ2-2	TRBV3-1/TRBV3-2	17	CASSQLAGGSITGELFF
TRBJ1-2	TRBV7-2	13	CASSVDRGDGYTF
TRBJ2-1	TRBV6-6	16	CASSRTSGTSYNEQFF
TRBJ2-7	TRBV4-3	18	CASSQDYPTGFSSYEQYF
TRBJ2-3	TRBV14	16	CASSQKGTGRGNTQYF